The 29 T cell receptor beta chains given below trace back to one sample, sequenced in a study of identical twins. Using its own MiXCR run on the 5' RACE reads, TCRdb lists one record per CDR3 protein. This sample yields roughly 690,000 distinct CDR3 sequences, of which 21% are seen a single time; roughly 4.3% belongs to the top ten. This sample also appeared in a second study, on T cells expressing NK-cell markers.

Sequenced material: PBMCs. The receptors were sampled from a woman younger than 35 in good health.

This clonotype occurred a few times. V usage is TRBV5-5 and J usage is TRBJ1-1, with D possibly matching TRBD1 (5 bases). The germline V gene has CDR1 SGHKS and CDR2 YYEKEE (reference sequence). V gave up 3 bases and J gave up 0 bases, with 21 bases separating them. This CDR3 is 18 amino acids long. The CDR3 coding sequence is TGTGCCAGCAGCTCGCGGGTCGGGGCGGGAGATATGAACACTGAAGCTTTCTTT. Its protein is CASSSRVGAGDMNTEAFF.

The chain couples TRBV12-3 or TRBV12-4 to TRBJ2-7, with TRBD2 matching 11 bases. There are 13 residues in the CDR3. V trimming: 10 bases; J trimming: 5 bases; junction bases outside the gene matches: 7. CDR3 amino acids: CATSSGGIHEQYF. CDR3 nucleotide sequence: TGTGCCACATCTAGCGGGGGGATCCACGAGCAGTACTTC.

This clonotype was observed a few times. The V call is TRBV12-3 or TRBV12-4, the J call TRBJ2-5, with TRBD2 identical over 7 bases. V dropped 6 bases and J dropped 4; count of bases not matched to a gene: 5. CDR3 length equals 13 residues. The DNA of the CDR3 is TGTGCCAGCAGCGGGACTAATATAGAGACCCAGTACTTC. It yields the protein CASSGTNIETQYF.

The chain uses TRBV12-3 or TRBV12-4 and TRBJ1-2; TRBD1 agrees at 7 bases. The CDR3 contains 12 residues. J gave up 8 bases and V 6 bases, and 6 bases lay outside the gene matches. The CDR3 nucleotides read TGTGCCAGCAGAACAGGGGCGGGGGGCTACACCTTC. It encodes CASRTGAGGYTF.

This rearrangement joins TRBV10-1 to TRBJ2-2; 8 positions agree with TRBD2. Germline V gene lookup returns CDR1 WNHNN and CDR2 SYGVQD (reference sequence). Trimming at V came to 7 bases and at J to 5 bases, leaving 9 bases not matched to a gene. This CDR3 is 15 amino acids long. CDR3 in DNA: TGCGCCAGCAATAGGGCGGGAGGACAAACCGGGGAGCTGTTTTTT. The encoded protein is CASNRAGGQTGELFF.

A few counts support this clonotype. The DNA for the CDR3 is TGTGCCAGCAGCTTTGGGACAGACTATGGCTACACCTTC. Translation gives CASSFGTDYGYTF. V and J are TRBV7-9 and TRBJ1-2; 7 bases are shared with TRBD1. Losses at the gene ends were 3 bases for V and 3 bases for J; bases not matched to a gene: 1. Germline CDR1 is SEHNR and CDR2 is FQNEAQ (reference sequence). The CDR3 totals 13 residues. Supplemented by reference TRBV7-9 and TRBJ1-2, the full variable domain reads DTGVSQNPRHKITKRGQNVTFRCDPISEHNRLYWYRQTLGQGPEFLTYFQNEAQLEKSRLLSDRFSAERPKGSFSTLEIQRTEQGDSAMYLCASSFGTDYGYTFGSGTRLTVV.

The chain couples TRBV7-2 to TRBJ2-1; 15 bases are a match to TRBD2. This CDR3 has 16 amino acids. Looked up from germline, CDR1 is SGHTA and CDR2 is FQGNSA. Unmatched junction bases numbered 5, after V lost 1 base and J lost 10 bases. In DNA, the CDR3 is TGTGCCAGCAGCTTAGATCGGGGACTAGCGGGGGGCGAGCAGTTCTTC. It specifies CASSLDRGLAGGEQFF.

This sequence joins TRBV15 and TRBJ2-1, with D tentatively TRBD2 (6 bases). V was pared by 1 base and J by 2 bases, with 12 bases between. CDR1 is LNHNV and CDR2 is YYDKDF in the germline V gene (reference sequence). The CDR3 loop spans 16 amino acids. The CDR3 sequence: CATSRAGGGPYNEQFF. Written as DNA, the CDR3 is TGTGCCACCAGCAGAGCCGGGGGAGGACCCTACAATGAGCAGTTCTTC.

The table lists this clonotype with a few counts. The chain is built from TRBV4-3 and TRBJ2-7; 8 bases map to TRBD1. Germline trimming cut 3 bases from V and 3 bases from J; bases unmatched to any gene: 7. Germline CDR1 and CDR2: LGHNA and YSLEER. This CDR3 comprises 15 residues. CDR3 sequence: CASSHGQGPYYEQYF. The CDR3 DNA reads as TGCGCCAGCAGCCATGGACAGGGCCCATACTACGAGCAGTACTTC.

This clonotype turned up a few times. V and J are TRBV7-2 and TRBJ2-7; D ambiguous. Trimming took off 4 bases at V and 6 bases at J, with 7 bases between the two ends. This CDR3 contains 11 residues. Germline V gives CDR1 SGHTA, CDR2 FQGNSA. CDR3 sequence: CASSSVSEQYF. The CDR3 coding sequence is TGTGCCAGCAGCTCTGTAAGCGAGCAGTACTTC. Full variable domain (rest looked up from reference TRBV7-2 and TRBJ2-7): GAGVSQSPSNKVTEKGKDVELRCDPISGHTALYWYRQSLGQGLEFLIYFQGNSAPDKSGLPSDRFSAERTGGSVSTLTIQRTQQEDSAVYLCASSSVSEQYFGPGTRLTVT.

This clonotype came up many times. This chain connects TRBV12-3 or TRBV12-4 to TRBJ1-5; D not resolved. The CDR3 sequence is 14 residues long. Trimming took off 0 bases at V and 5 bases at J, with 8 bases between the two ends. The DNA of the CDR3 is TGTGCCAGCAGTTTAGCGCTGGTGTATCAGCCCCAGCATTTT. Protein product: CASSLALVYQPQHF.

The CDR3 coding sequence is TGTGCCAGCAGCCTGCGTAGCGGGGGGGCCTCAGATACGCAGTATTTT. It codes for CASSLRSGGASDTQYF. This rearrangement joins TRBV9 to TRBJ2-3, with 11 bases that match TRBD2. Germline CDR1 reads SGDLS; CDR2 reads YYNGEE. The junction had 8 bases not matched to a gene; V was cut back by 4 bases and J by 4 bases. The CDR3 runs 16 residues.

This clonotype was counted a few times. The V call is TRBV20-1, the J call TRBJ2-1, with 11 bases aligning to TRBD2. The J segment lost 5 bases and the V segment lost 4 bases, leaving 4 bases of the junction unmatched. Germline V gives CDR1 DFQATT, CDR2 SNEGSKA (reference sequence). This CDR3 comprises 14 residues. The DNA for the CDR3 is TGCAGTGCTACCGGGACTAGCGGTAACAATGAGCAGTTCTTC. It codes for CSATGTSGNNEQFF.

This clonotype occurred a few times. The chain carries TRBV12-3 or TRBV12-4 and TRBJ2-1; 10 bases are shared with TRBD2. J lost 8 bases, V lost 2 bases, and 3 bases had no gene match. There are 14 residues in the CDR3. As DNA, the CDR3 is TGTGCCAGCAGTTTAAGCGGGAGGGGCGATGAGCAGTTCTTC. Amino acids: CASSLSGRGDEQFF.

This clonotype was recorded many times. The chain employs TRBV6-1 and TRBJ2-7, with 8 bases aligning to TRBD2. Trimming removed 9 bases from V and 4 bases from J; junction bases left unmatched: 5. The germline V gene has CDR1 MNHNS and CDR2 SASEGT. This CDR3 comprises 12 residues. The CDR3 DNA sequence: TGTGCCAGTAGCGGGGATACGTACGAGCAGTACTTC. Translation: CASSGDTYEQYF.

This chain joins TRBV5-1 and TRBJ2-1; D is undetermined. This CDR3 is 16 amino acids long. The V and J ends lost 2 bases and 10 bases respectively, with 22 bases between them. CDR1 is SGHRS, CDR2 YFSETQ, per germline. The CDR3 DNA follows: TGCGCCAGCAGCTTTGGAGCTTCTACCACTTCGGCGGAGCAGTTCTTC. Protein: CASSFGASTTSAEQFF. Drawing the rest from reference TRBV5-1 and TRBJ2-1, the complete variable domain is KAGVTQTPRYLIKTRGQQVTLSCSPISGHRSVSWYQQTPGQGLQFLFEYFSETQRNKGNFPGRFSGRQFSNSRSEMNVSTLELGDSALYLCASSFGASTTSAEQFFGPGTRLTVL.

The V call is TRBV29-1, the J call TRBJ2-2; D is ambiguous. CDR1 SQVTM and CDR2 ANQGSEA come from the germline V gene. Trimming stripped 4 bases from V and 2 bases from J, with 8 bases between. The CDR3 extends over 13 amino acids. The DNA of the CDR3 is TGCAGCGTTGGAAGGCCAAACACCGGGGAGCTGTTTTTT. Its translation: CSVGRPNTGELFF.

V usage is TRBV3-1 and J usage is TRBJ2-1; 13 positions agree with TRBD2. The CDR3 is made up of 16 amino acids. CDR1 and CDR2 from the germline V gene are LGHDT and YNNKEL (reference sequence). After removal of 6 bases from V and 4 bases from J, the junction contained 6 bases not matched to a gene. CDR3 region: CASRRTSGGEYNEQFF. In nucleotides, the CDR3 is TGTGCCAGCAGGCGGACTAGCGGGGGAGAATACAATGAGCAGTTCTTC.

The CDR3 sequence is CASSVGPGGPVPYEQYF. The CDR3 DNA is TGTGCCAGCAGCGTAGGCCCGGGGGGGCCGGTTCCCTACGAGCAGTACTTC. The chain couples TRBV9 to TRBJ2-7; 8 bases align to TRBD2. The trim removed 0 bases at V and 2 bases at J, leaving 10 bases unmatched. Germline V CDR1 and CDR2: SGDLS, YYNGEE. There are 17 residues in the CDR3.

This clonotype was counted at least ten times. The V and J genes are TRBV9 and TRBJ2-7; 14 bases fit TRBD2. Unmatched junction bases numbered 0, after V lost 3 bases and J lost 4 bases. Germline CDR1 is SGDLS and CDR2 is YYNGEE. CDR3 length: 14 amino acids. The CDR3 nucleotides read TGTGCCAGCAGCGGGACTAGCGGGGGGTACGAGCAGTACTTC. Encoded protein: CASSGTSGGYEQYF.

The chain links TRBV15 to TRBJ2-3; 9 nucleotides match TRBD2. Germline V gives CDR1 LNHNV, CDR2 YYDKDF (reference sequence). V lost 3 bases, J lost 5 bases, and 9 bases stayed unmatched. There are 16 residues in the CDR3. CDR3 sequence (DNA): TGTGCCACCAGCAGGCTCGCGGGGGGGCGGAGAGATACGCAGTATTTT. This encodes CATSRLAGGRRDTQYF.

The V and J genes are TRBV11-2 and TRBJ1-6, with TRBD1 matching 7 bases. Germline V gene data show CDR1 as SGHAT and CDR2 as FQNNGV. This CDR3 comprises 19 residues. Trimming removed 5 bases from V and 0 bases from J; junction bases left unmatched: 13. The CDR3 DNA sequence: TGTGCCAGCAGCCCACGGGGGCGGACAGGCAACTCCTATAATTCACCCCTCCACTTT. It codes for CASSPRGRTGNSYNSPLHF.

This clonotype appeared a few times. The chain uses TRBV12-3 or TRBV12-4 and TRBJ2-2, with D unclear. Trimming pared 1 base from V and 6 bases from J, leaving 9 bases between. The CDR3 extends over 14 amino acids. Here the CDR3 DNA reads TGTGCCAGCAGTTTAGACCGAATTTCCGGGGAGCTGTTTTTT. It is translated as CASSLDRISGELFF.

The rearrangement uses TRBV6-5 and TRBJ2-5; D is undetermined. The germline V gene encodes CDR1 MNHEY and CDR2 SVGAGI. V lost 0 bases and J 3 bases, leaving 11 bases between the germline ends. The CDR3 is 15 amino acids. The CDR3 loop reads CASSYSPIGEETQYF. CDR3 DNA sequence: TGTGCCAGCAGTTACTCGCCGATAGGAGAAGAGACCCAGTACTTC.

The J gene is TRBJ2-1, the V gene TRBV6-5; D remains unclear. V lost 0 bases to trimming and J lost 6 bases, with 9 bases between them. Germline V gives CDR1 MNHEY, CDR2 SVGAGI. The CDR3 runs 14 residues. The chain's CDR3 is CASSYSSTGNEQFF. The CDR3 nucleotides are TGTGCCAGCAGTTACTCGTCCACCGGCAATGAGCAGTTCTTC.

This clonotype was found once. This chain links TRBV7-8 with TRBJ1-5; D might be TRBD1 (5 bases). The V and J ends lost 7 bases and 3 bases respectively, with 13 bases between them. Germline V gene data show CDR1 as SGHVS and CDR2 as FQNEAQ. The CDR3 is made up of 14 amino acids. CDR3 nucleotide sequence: TGTGCCAGCACCCAGGGTTTCGACAATCAGCCCCAGCATTTT. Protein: CASTQGFDNQPQHF.

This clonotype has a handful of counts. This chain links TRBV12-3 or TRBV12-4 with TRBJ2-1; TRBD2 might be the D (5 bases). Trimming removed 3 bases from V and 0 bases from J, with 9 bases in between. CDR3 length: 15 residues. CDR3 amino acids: CASSFGESSYNEQFF. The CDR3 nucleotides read TGTGCCAGCAGTTTCGGGGAGAGCTCCTACAATGAGCAGTTCTTC.

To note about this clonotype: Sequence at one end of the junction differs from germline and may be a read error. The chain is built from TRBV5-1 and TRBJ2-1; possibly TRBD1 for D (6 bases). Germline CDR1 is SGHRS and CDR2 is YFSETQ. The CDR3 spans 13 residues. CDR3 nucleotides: TGCGCCAGCAGCTCCGGGACACCGGTCGGGAAGGTCTTC. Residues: CASSSGTPVGKVF. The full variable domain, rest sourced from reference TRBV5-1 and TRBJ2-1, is KAGVTQTPRYLIKTRGQQVTLSCSPISGHRSVSWYQQTPGQGLQFLFEYFSETQRNKGNFPGRFSGRQFSNSRSEMNVSTLELGDSALYLCASSSGTPVGKVFGPGTRLTVL.

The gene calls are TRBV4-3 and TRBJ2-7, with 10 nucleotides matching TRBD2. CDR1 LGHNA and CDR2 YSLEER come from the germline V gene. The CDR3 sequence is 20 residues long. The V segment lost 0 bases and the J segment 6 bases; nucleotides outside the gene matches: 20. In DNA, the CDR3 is TGCGCCAGCAGCCAAGATCACGGGGCTAGCGGGGGTTTTTTTTTCGGCGAGCAGTACTTC. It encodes CASSQDHGASGGFFFGEQYF.